This T cell receptor beta chain was retrieved from a study of early T cells in non-severe SARS-CoV-2 infection. General study points: Using VDJdb, the matching emphasized anti-spike CD8 responses while missing private and CD4 specificities.

This clonotype was detected only a few times. Its specificity is not known. From the 5' RACE reads, TCRdb called clonotypes with MiXCR, one entry per CDR3 protein. The sample yields tens of thousands of distinct CDR3 sequences, around 13% seen once. The V gene end was trimmed by 5 bases and the J gene end by 8 bases; junction bases not matched to a gene: 5. CDR1 and CDR2 (germline): DFQATT, SNEGSKA (reference sequence). The length of the CDR3 is 11 residues. This TCR came from an adult who was a healthcare worker with PCR-confirmed SARS-CoV-2 infection or an uninfected control (not recorded which). This chain joins TRBV20-1 and TRBJ1-2; 7 nucleotides match TRBD1. Specimen: whole blood. The CDR3 here is CSAQQGFGYTF. DNA for the CDR3: TGCAGTGCTCAACAGGGGTTCGGCTACACCTTC.